The T cell receptor (beta chain) under discussion was sequenced for a study of T cells after yellow fever vaccination. The study, taken as a whole, reports: Clones from primary vaccination mostly reappeared after the booster (around 96% CD4, about 85% CD8).

Germline CDR1 reads SGHTA; CDR2 reads FQGNSA. This CDR3 is 17 amino acids long. V was trimmed by 1 base and J by 3 bases, leaving 13 bases between them. TCRdb passed the 5' RACE reads through MiXCR, listing each CDR3 protein once. The repertoire has a few hundred thousand distinct CDR3 sequences, 3.6% of them found once; the top ten carry 23%. This clonotype occurred many times. The antigen remains undetermined. The clonotype was recovered from a man between 18 and 35 years old who received the YFV17D yellow fever vaccine. The chain combines TRBV7-2 with TRBJ1-6; D is perhaps TRBD1 (6 bases). Sequenced material: PBMCs, taken on the day of the yellow fever booster vaccination. The CDR3 nucleotides are TGTGCCAGCAGCTTAGTGATGACAGGAAGCTATAATTCACCCCTCCACTTT. Protein sequence: CASSLVMTGSYNSPLHF.